The clone carrying this T cell receptor (beta chain) was observed a few times. Methods used by the authors: Estimation of nucleated cell counts relied on the amplification of reference gene primers. Profiled with immunoSEQ multiplex PCR; TCRdb holds only in-frame clones, not every one. The V and J calls and clone size were taken over from that table, and D and trimming were inferred from the DNA. The table includes 50,000 to 60,000 clones, approximately 82% detected once. The data are from a study of blood T cell repertoires in COVID-19. Study information: COVID-19 samples collected from the United States, Italy and Spain covered acute and convalescent phases. T cells, B-cell-depleted T cells, or PBMCs provided the cDNA or gDNA that served as material.

V lost 3 bases and J lost 5, with 7 bases in between. This CDR3 spans 11 amino acids. CDR1 is DFQATT, CDR2 SNEGSKA, per germline (reference sequence). The receptor's source is a human donor in a cohort sampled during active or convalescent COVID-19. V usage is TRBV20-1 and J usage is TRBJ1-2; D is ambiguous. The sample consisted of peripheral blood. The CDR3 bases are TGCAGTGCTAGTAACTCATATGGCTACACCTTC. Translated: CSASNSYGYTF.